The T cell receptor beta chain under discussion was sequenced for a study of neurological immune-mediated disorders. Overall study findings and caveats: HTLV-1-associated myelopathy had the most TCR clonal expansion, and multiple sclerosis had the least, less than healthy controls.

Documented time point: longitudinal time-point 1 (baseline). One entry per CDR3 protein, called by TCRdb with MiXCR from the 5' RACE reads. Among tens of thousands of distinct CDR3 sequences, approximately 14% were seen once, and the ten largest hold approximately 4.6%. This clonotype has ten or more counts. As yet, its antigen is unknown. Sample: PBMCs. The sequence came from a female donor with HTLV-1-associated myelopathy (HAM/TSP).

The chain's CDR3 is CASSDFGRGLTDTQYF. CDR3 in DNA: TGCGCCAGCAGTGACTTTGGACGGGGACTCACAGATACGCAGTATTTT. This chain joins TRBV10-2 and TRBJ2-3, with a tentative D call TRBD2 (6 bases). The CDR3 spans 16 residues. V was clipped by 3 bases and J by 2 bases, with 15 bases between them. Germline CDR1 reads WSHSY; CDR2 reads SAAADI.